This TCR beta chain stems from a study of beta chain features in type 1 diabetes. Study-level points and caveats: cDNA sequencing could over-represent cells with high TCR expression. The study found fewer insertions and more deletions at VDJ junctions in type 1 diabetes patients. Shortening that was moderate but significant affected the TCRB CDR3s of Type 1 diabetes patients in all four CD4+ subsets.

The study reverse transcribed the entire isolated RNA, so it sequenced expressed TCRB transcripts. Sequencing was performed with immunoSEQ multiplex PCR; in TCRdb, only in-frame clones are kept and a portion is missing. The sample has 150,000 or so clones; around 10% are singletons. For this clone: Its specificity is unknown.

A heparinised blood draw that averaged roughly 110 mL was obtained once from each donor. The receptor was isolated from a young man in good health. The sample taken for sequencing was central memory CD4+ T cells from blood.

CDR3: CASSPDYRNTGELFF. The DNA for the CDR3 is TGTGCCAGCAGCCCGGACTATCGGAACACCGGGGAGCTGTTTTTT. V is TRBV5-4 and J is TRBJ2-2; D may be TRBD2 (6 bases). Trimming removed 4 bases from V and 1 base from J, with 11 bases in between. Germline V gene data show CDR1 as SGHNT and CDR2 as YYREEE (reference sequence). This CDR3 has 15 residues.